This T cell receptor (beta chain) was obtained from a study of metastatic and nonmetastatic thyroid tumors. Comment on this clone: Its target is not known.

Unmatched junction bases numbered 6, after V lost 2 bases and J lost 6 bases. This CDR3 comprises 14 residues. CDR1 is DFQATT and CDR2 is SNEGSKA in the germline V gene (reference sequence). In the source study's methods: Clinicopathological groups supplied CDR3 differences that were used to build a distant-metastasis classifier for papillary thyroid cancer. From the PCR reads, TCRdb re-called clones with MiXCR. Clone size and V and J calls follow TCRdb, not the original study. The sample carries 30,000 to 40,000 clones, approximately 40% recorded once. General study results and limits: TCR beta diversity was reportedly significantly higher in malignant thyroid tumors than benign nodules, in blood and tumor.

Until they underwent thyroid surgery, no patient had received any treatment. The sample taken for sequencing was tumor tissue. The sequence derives from a female donor with papillary thyroid cancer or a benign thyroid nodule (not recorded which). Some clones in this sample may be carry-over from other donors' samples. The rearrangement joins TRBV20-1 to TRBJ1-5; 8 nucleotides line up with TRBD1. CDR3: CSARIQGAGQPQHF. CDR3 sequence (DNA): TGCAGTGCTAGAATCCAGGGGGCGGGTCAGCCCCAGCATTTT.